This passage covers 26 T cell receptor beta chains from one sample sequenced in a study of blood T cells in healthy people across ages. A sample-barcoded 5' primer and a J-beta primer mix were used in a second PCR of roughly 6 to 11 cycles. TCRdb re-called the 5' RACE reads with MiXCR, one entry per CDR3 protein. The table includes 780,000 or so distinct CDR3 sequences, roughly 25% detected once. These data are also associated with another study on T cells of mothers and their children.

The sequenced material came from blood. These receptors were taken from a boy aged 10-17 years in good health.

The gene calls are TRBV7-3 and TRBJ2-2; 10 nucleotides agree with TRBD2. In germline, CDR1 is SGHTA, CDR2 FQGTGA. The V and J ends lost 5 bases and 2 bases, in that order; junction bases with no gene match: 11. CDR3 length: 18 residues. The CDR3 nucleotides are TGTGCCAGCAGCCGATTCGTTTCTAGCGGGGGTAACACCGGGGAGCTGTTTTTT. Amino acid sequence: CASSRFVSSGGNTGELFF.

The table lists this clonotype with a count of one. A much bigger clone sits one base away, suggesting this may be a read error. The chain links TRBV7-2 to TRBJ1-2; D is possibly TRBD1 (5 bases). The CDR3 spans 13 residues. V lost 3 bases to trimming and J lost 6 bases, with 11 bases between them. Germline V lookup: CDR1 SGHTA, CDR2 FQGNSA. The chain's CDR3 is CASSFGAGHGYTF. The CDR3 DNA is TGTGCCAGCAGCTTCGGGGCAGGCCATGGCTACACCTTC.

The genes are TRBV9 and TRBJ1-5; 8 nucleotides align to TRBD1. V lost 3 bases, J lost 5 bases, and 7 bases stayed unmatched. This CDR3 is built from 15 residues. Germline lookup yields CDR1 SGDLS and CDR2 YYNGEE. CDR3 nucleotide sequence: TGTGCCAGCAGCGCGACAGGGGTAACCCATCAGCCCCAGCATTTT. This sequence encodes CASSATGVTHQPQHF.

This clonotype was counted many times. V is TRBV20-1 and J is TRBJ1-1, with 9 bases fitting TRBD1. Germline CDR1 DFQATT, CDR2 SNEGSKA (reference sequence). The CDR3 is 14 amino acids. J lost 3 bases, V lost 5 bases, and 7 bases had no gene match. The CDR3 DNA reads TGCAGTGCTCCTAAAGACAGGGGGTACACTGAAGCTTTCTTT. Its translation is CSAPKDRGYTEAFF.

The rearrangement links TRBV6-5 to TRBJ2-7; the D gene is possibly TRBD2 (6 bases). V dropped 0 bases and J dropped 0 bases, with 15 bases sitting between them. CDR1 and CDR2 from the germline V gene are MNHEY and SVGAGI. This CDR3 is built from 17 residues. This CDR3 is CASSYSTTGSTSYEQYF. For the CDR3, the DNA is TGTGCCAGCAGTTACTCGACGACCGGGAGCACCTCCTACGAGCAGTACTTC.

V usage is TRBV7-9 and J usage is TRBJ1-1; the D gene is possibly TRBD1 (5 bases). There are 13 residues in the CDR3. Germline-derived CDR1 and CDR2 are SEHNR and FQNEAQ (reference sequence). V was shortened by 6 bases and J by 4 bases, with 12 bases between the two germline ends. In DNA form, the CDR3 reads TGTGCCAGCAGGCCCGGGGGGAGCACTGAAGCTTTCTTT. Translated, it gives CASRPGGSTEAFF. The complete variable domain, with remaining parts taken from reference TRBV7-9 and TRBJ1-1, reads DTGVSQNPRHKITKRGQNVTFRCDPISEHNRLYWYRQTLGQGPEFLTYFQNEAQLEKSRLLSDRFSAERPKGSFSTLEIQRTEQGDSAMYLCASRPGGSTEAFFGQGTRLTVV.

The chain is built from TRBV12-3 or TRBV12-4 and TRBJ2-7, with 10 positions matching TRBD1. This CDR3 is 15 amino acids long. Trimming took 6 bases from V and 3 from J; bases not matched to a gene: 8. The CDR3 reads CASRRRQGAIYEQYF. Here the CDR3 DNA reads TGTGCCAGCAGAAGAAGACAGGGGGCAATCTACGAGCAGTACTTC.

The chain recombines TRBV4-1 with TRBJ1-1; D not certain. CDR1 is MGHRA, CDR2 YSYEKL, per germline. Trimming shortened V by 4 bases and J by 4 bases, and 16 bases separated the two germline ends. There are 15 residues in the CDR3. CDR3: CASSLNPQAGTEAFF. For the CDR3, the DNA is TGCGCCAGCAGCCTCAACCCCCAGGCGGGCACTGAAGCTTTCTTT.

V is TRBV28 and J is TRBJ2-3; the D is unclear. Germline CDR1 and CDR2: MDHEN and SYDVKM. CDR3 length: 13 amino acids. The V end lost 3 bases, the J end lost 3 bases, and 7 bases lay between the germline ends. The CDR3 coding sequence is TGTGCCAGCAGTTTTCGGCGGACAGATACGCAGTATTTT. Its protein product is CASSFRRTDTQYF.

The CDR3 sequence is CASSSSGVTDTQYF. The CDR3 coding sequence is TGTGCCAGCAGTTCCTCAGGGGTGACAGATACGCAGTATTTT. The V gene is TRBV12-3 or TRBV12-4, the J gene TRBJ2-3, with D tentatively TRBD1 (6 bases). V was cut by 4 bases and J by 3 bases, with 11 bases left in between. There are 14 residues in the CDR3.

CDR3 nucleotides: TGTGCCAGCAGCTTGGAACGGAATGAGCAGTTCTTC. Translation gives CASSLERNEQFF. V gene TRBV5-5 combines with J gene TRBJ2-1, with no clear D. Trimming pared 0 bases from V and 7 bases from J, leaving 5 bases between. The CDR3 is 12 amino acids. The germline V gene encodes CDR1 SGHKS and CDR2 YYEKEE (reference sequence).

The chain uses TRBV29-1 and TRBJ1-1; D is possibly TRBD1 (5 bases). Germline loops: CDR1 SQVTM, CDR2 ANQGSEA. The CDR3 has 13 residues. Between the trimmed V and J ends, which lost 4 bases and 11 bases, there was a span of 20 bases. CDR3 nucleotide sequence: TGCAGCGTTGTCAGGACACTTTCCTTTGAGGCTTTCTTT. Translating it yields CSVVRTLSFEAFF. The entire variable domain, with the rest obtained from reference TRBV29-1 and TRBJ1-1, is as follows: SAVISQKPSRDICQRGTSLTIQCQVDSQVTMMFWYRQQPGQSLTLIATANQGSEATYESGFVIDKFPISRPNLTFSTLTVSNMSPEDSSIYLCSVVRTLSFEAFFGQGTRLTVV.

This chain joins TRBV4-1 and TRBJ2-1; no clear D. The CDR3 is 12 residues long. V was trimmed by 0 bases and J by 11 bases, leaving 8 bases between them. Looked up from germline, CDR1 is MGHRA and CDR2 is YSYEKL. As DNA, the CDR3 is TGCGCCAGCAGCCAAGAGGGCTACCAGCAGTTCTTC. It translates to CASSQEGYQQFF.

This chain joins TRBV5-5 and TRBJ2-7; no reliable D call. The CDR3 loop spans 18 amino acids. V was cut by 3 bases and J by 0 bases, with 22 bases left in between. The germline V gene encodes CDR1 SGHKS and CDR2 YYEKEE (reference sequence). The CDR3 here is CASSSAFPTGSLSYEQYF. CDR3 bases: TGTGCCAGCAGCTCGGCATTTCCAACCGGGTCCCTCTCCTACGAGCAGTACTTC.

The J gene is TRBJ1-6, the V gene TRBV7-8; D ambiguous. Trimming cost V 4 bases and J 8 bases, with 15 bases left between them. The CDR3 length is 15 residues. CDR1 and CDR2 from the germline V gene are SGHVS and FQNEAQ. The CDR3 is CASSSLWAPDSPLHF. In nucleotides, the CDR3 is TGTGCCAGCAGCTCACTGTGGGCGCCGGATTCACCCCTCCACTTT.

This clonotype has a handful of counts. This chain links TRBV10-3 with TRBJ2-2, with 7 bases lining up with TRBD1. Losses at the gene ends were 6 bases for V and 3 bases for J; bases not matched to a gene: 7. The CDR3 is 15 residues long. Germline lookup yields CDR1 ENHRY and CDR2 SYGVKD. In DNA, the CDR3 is TGTGCCATCAGCCGGGGTCAGGGGGACACCGGGGAGCTGTTTTTT. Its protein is CAISRGQGDTGELFF.

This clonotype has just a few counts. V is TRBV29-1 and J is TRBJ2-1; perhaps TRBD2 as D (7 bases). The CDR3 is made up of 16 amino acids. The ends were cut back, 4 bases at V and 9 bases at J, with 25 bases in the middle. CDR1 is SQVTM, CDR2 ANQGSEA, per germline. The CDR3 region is CSVGGGIGGIFVEQFF. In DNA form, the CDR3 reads TGCAGCGTTGGCGGGGGCATCGGGGGGATTTTCGTTGAGCAGTTCTTC.

The DNA for the CDR3 is TGTGCCAGCAGCTTAGTATCCAGGGGGGGCCACAATGAGCAGTTCTTC. This gives the protein CASSLVSRGGHNEQFF. The rearrangement uses TRBV7-9 and TRBJ2-1; D may correspond to TRBD1 or TRBD2 (7 bases each). The length of the CDR3 is 16 residues. V was cut by 1 base and J by 5 bases, with 15 bases left in between. Germline V gives CDR1 SEHNR, CDR2 FQNEAQ (reference sequence).

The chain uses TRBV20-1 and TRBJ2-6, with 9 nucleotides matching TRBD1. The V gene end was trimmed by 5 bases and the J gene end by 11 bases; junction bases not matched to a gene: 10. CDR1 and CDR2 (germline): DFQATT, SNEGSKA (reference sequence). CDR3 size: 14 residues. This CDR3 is CSAGPGQGNDVLTF. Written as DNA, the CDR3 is TGCAGTGCTGGCCCAGGACAGGGGAATGACGTCCTGACTTTC.

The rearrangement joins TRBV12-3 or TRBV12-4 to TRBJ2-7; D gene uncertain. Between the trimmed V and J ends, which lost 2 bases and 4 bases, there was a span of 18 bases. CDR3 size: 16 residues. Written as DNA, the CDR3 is TGTGCCAGCAGTTTAAGGGTCATCGGACGGCAATACGAGCAGTACTTC. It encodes CASSLRVIGRQYEQYF.

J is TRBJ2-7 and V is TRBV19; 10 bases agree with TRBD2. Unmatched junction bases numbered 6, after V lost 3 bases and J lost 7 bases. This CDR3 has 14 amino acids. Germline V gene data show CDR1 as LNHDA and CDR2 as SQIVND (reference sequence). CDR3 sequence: CASSIWTSGGEQYF. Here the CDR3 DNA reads TGTGCCAGTAGTATTTGGACTAGCGGTGGAGAGCAGTACTTC.

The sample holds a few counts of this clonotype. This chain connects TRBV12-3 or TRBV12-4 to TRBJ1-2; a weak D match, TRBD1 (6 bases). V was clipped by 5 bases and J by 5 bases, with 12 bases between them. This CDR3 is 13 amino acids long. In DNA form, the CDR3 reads TGTGCCAGCAGTCCGGACAGTGGGTATGGCTACACCTTC. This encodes CASSPDSGYGYTF.

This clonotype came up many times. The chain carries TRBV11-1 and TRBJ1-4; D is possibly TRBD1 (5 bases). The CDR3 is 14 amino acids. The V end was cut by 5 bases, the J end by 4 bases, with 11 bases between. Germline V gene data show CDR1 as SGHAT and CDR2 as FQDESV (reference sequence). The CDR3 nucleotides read TGTGCCAGCAGCCGGGGACGGAATAATGAAAAACTGTTTTTT. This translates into CASSRGRNNEKLFF.

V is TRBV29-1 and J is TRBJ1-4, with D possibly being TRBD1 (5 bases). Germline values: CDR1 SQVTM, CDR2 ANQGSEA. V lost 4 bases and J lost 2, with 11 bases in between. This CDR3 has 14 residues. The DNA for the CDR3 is TGCAGCGTTGTGCGGGCAGGGACTAATGAAAAACTGTTTTTT. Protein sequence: CSVVRAGTNEKLFF.

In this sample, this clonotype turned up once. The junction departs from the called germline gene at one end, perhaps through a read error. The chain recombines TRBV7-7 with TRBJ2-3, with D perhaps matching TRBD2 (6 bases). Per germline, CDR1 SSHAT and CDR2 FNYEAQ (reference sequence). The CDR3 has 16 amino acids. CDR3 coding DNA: TGTGCTAGCAGCCCGGGACTCGTTGCTAGCACAGATACGCAGTATTTT. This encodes CASSPGLVASTDTQYF.

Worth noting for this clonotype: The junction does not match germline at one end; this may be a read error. In DNA form, the CDR3 reads TGTGCCAGCAGCCTACAGAATGAGCAGCTCTTC. Translation gives CASSLQNEQLF. The gene calls are TRBV12-3 or TRBV12-4 and TRBJ2-1; D remains unclear. This CDR3 contains 11 residues.